A single sample is the source of the 9 T cell receptor beta chains below, sequenced in a study of beta chain features in type 1 diabetes. Findings and limits, study-wide: All four CD4+ subsets of Type 1 diabetes patients contained TCRB CDR3s that were moderately but significantly shorter.

Reverse transcription of all isolated RNA meant that expressed TCRB transcripts were sequenced. Measured with immunoSEQ multiplex PCR; TCRdb has only the in-frame clones, and not every one. The sample contains hundreds of thousands of clones, around an eighth of which appear only once. Their cognate antigens are unknown. Sequencing was done on a sample of naive CD4+ T cells from blood. Every receptor here comes from a man aged 18 to 29 with type 1 diabetes.

The chain employs TRBV9 and TRBJ1-2, with no clear D. Germline CDR1 SGDLS, CDR2 YYNGEE. V lost 2 bases and J 1 base, leaving 9 bases between the germline ends. The CDR3 runs 14 residues. CDR3 sequence (DNA): TGTGCCAGCAGCGTCGTGAGCAGTAACTATGGCTACACCTTC. It yields the protein CASSVVSSNYGYTF.

This clone was seen only a few times. The rearrangement links TRBV18 to TRBJ1-1; tentatively, D is TRBD1 (6 bases). The CDR3 runs 14 residues. Germline V gene data show CDR1 as KGHSH and CDR2 as LQKENI. V gave up 3 bases and J gave up 4 bases, with 12 bases separating them. CDR3 bases: TGTGCCAGCTCACCCTCCAGGGGAGGCACTGAAGCTTTCTTT. Its protein product is CASSPSRGGTEAFF.

The chain carries TRBV30 and TRBJ2-1; 8 bases line up with TRBD2. Germline V gene sequence: CDR1 GTSNPN, CDR2 SVGIG (reference sequence). The CDR3 contains 15 residues. V lost 3 bases and J lost 8; bases outside the gene matches: 12. In DNA form, the CDR3 reads TGTGCCTGGAGGGCCTCGGGGGGGCCGGTTTATGAGCAGTTCTTC. Its translation: CAWRASGGPVYEQFF.

This rearrangement joins TRBV27 to TRBJ2-1; D gene unclear. This CDR3 comprises 12 residues. Germline loops: CDR1 MNHEY, CDR2 SMNVEV (reference sequence). The V and J ends lost 7 bases and 6 bases respectively, with 10 bases between them. CDR3 protein: CASNRAPNEQFF. CDR3 nucleotides: TGTGCCAGCAACCGGGCTCCCAATGAGCAGTTCTTC.

V and J are TRBV29-1 and TRBJ1-4; D unclear. The CDR3 runs 12 residues. Germline V gene data show CDR1 as SQVTM and CDR2 as ANQGSEA. CDR3 in DNA: TGCAGTGCGGGCAGCTTCAATGTGGAACTGTTTTTT. Translated, it gives CSAGSFNVELFF.

This clone was detected a few times. The chain joins TRBV30 to TRBJ1-1; D not certain. Deletions cut 0 bases from V and 10 bases from J, with 12 bases between. The CDR3 extends over 12 amino acids. Germline loops: CDR1 GTSNPN, CDR2 SVGIG (reference sequence). CDR3 DNA: TGTGCCTGGAGTGTGGAAGGGTTGAGAGCTTTCTTT. This sequence encodes CAWSVEGLRAFF.

This clone was seen a few times. The chain combines TRBV5-1 with TRBJ1-2; TRBD1 aligns across 7 bases. Per germline, CDR1 SGHRS and CDR2 YFSETQ. The ends lost 4 bases at V and 4 bases at J; junction bases unmatched: 7. The CDR3 sequence is 14 residues long. The CDR3 spells CASSAGTDVYGYTF. The DNA of the CDR3 is TGCGCCAGCAGCGCGGGGACAGATGTCTATGGCTACACCTTC.

The rearrangement uses TRBV7-2 and TRBJ2-3; D is unclear. Germline lookup yields CDR1 SGHTA and CDR2 FQGNSA. The CDR3 contains 14 residues. With 1 base removed from V and 4 bases from J, the gap between germline ends came to 9 bases. The CDR3 sequence: CASSLESIPDTQYF. The CDR3 DNA sequence: TGTGCCAGCAGCTTAGAGTCTATCCCAGATACGCAGTATTTT.

This chain connects TRBV15 to TRBJ2-5; tentatively, D is TRBD2 (6 bases). V lost 1 base, J lost 3 bases, and 15 bases lay in between. The germline gives CDR1 LNHNV, CDR2 YYDKDF (reference sequence). The CDR3 has 16 amino acids. The CDR3 nucleotides read TGTGCCACCAGCAGAGCTCGGTTGGCTAGCGAAGAGACCCAGTACTTC. It encodes CATSRARLASEETQYF.